This T cell receptor (beta chain) appears in the sequencing data of a study of cytotoxic CD8 clonotypes in ibrutinib-treated CLL. Remarks on this clone: The antigen remains undetermined.

Produced via immunoSEQ multiplex PCR; TCRdb's table is partial and in-frame only. The table has about 32,000 clones, about 64% seen once; the top ten hold 15% to 20%. Study-wide results and caveats: Exceeding age-matched healthy donors, baseline clonality also tracked the counts of circulating CD8+ T cells. On treatment, the uncommon public clonotypes contracted or remained stable.

Trimming pared 7 bases from V and 0 bases from J, leaving 9 bases between. CDR3 length equals 13 residues. Germline CDR1 reads MNHNS; CDR2 reads SASEGT. The source material was PBMCs, sampled at disease progression, from a patient treated with ibrutinib. The TCR was taken from a human donor with chronic lymphocytic leukemia. The chain joins TRBV6-1 to TRBJ1-1, with D hard to call. The CDR3 DNA reads as TGTGCCAGCAAGGCAAATATGAACACTGAAGCTTTCTTT. It is translated as CASKANMNTEAFF.